This entry concerns a single TCR beta chain. Its cognate antigen is unknown. This record belongs to a study of shared clonotypes between healthy human individuals. Whole-study context: Each donor had three CD4 naive, three CD4 memory, two CD8 naive and one CD8 memory plate.

V was pared by 0 bases and J by 7 bases, with 21 bases between. Germline V CDR1 and CDR2: SGHTA, FQGNSA. The CDR3 covers 18 residues. Study outcomes and limitations: It was the few donors that limited the genetic and exposure-history diversity represented.

Naive CD8 cells were CD45RO-negative, positively selected for CCR7, excluding terminally differentiated effector memory CD45RA+ cells. For every subset, genomic DNA was evenly distributed across several immunoSEQ plates. Approximately 210 ng DNA, 30,000 to 35,000 T cell genomes, went into each sorted-subset replicate PCR. Generated by immunoSEQ multiplex PCR, the TCRdb table keeps only in-frame clones and is missing some. The data show nearly 2 million clones, with around 96% seen just once and less than 1.5% held by the top ten. Sequencing used naive CD8+ T cells sorted from blood. This receptor was taken from a man younger than 30 in good health. The genes are TRBV7-2 and TRBJ2-2; D not certain. CDR3 protein: CASSLALGVWNSGGELFF. The CDR3 DNA follows: TGTGCCAGCAGCTTAGCGCTTGGGGTTTGGAACTCCGGCGGGGAGCTGTTTTTT.